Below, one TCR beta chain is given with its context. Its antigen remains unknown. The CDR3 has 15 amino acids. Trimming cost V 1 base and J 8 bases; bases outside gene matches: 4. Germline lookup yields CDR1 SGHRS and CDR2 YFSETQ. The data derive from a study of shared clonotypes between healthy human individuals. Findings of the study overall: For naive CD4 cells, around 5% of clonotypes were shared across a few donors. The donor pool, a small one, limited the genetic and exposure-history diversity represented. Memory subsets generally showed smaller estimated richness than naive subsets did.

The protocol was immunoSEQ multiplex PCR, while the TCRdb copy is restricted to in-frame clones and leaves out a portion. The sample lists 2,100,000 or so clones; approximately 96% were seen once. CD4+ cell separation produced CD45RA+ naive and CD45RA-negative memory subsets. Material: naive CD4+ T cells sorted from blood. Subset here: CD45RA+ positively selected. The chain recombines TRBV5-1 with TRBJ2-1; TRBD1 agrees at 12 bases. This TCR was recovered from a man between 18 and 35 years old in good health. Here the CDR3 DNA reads TGCGCCAGCAGCTTGCCGGGACAGGGGGCACATGAGCAGTTCTTC. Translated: CASSLPGQGAHEQFF.